This TCR beta chain emerged from a study of beta chain features in type 1 diabetes. General study points: Among patients, naive, central memory and Treg TCRB repertoires appeared more similar than among healthy donors.

This clone was counted only a few times. Its specificity is unknown. Sorting based on CD45RO/CCR7/CD25/CD127/CD95/CD27 separated CD4+ naive, central memory, regulatory and stem cell-like memory cells. The whole isolated RNA underwent reverse transcription, so sequencing captured expressed TCRB transcripts. TCRdb keeps only in-frame clones here, not all; method: immunoSEQ multiplex PCR. The top ten hold roughly 4% of the sample, which has about 240,000 clones, 25% to 30% seen once. The sequence was obtained from a man aged 25-45 years in good health. The sequenced sample was central memory CD4+ T cells from blood.

This CDR3 is CASSSPRGARNQETQYF. The CDR3, as DNA: TGTGCCAGCAGCTCCCCTCGCGGGGCTCGCAACCAAGAGACCCAGTACTTC. The chain recombines TRBV7-2 with TRBJ2-5; D is possibly TRBD2 (6 bases). This CDR3 contains 17 residues. The germline V gene has CDR1 SGHTA and CDR2 FQGNSA. The germline V and J ends were trimmed by 4 bases and 0 bases, with 18 bases remaining between them.